These T cell receptor beta chains were read from a single sample in a study of tumor and adjacent non-tumor tissue in lung cancer. TCRdb passed the multiplex PCR reads through MiXCR, listing each CDR3 protein once. The table has approximately 140,000 distinct CDR3 sequences, roughly 66% seen once. The sample comprised lung tumor tissue. Receptor source: a man aged 55-75 years with small cell lung cancer. Each CDR3 is given with its conserved first and last residue. D genes are given only for firm matches. Clone size is given for some rows only: seen once, a few or many times, or a class if the clone is expanded.

TRBV20-1	TRBJ2-1	-	-	CSARSPGPPEQFF	TGCAGTGCTAGAAGTCCGGGGCCCCCTGAGCAGTTCTTC
TRBV6-1	TRBJ2-2	-	-	CASLEGTSTGKLFF	TGCGCCAGCCTCGAAGGGACTTCCACCGGGAAGCTGTTTTTT
TRBV11-3	TRBJ2-2	few	TRBD2	CASSRWTSGDTGELFF	TGTGCCAGTAGCAGATGGACTAGCGGGGACACCGGGGAGCTGTTTTTT
TRBV11-2	TRBJ1-1	once	TRBD1	CASSLGTGDPEAFF	TGTGCCAGCAGCTTAGGTACAGGGGACCCTGAAGCTTTCTTT
TRBV5-6	TRBJ1-1	-	TRBD1	CASSHSGQAKGAFF	TGTGCCAGCAGCCACTCTGGACAGGCAAAAGGAGCTTTCTTT
TRBV5-4	TRBJ2-2	once	TRBD2	CASSSGISSGRYTGELFF	TGTGCCAGCAGCTCGGGGATCTCTAGCGGGAGATACACCGGGGAGCTGTTTTTT
TRBV5-1	TRBJ2-3	-	TRBD2	CASSQLGLAGDTHYF	TGCGCCAGCAGCCAACTGGGACTAGCGGGAGATACGCACTATTTT
TRBV20-1	TRBJ2-3	-	TRBD2	CSTSGGQAGADTLYF	TGCAGTACCTCGGGAGGGCAAGCGGGTGCAGATACGCTGTATTTT
TRBV11-2	TRBJ2-7	-	-	CASSLGGRLVSAAEQYF	TGTGCCAGCAGCTTAGGAGGGCGGTTAGTGTCGGCAGCCGAGCAGTATTTC
TRBV4-1	TRBJ2-5	few	TRBD2	CVSSQDELSGSRETKYF	TGCGTCAGCAGCCAAGATGAGTTGAGCGGGAGTAGGGAGACCAAGTACTTC
TRBV12-3/TRBV12-4	TRBJ2-1	-	-	CASSSRARANNEQFF	TGTGCCAGCAGTTCCCGGGCCAGGGCCAACAATGAGCAGTTCTTC
TRBV11-2	TRBJ2-1	-	-	CASSIAAGTSYNEQFF	TGTGCCAGCAGCATCGCCGCGGGGACCTCCTACAATGAGCAGTTCTTC
TRBV29-1	TRBJ2-6	-	-	CSVDMGSGTNVLTF	TGCAGCGTTGATATGGGGTCTGGGACCAACGTCCTGACTTTC
TRBV13	TRBJ2-3	-	-	CTSSHDREDTQYF	TGTACCAGCAGCCACGATAGGGAAGATACGCAGTATTTT
TRBV11-3	TRBJ2-1	-	-	CASSLRGAWVGNEQFF	TGTGCCAGCAGCTTAAGAGGGGCATGGGTGGGCAATGAGCAGTTCTTC
TRBV18	TRBJ2-3	-	TRBD2	CASSQEPAGGGSDTQYF	TGTGCCAGCTCACAGGAACCAGCGGGAGGTGGGTCAGATACGCAGTATTTT
TRBV29-1	TRBJ2-4	once	TRBD2	CSVTGGSIQWF	TGCAGCGTCACGGGGGGGAGCATTCAGTGGTTC
TRBV11-3	TRBJ1-1	many	-	CASSSQTGSGEAFF	TGTGCCAGCAGCAGCCAAACAGGGTCGGGTGAAGCTTTCTTT
TRBV6-1	TRBJ1-1	-	TRBD1	CVSSTPGTGSLAFF	TGTGTCAGCAGTACTCCAGGGACAGGGTCGCTAGCTTTCTTT
TRBV6-2/TRBV6-3	TRBJ2-6	-	TRBD2	CASRDMGLTGISGANVLTF	TGTGCCAGCAGAGACATGGGACTAACGGGAATCTCTGGGGCCAATGTCCTGACTTTC
TRBV7-8	TRBJ2-5	-	-	CASSSAPDQKETQYF	TGTGCCAGCAGCTCAGCTCCTGACCAGAAGGAGACCCAGTACTTC
TRBV11-2	TRBJ1-1	-	-	CASSLLGIGEAFF	TGTGCCAGCAGCTTATTAGGTATCGGAGAAGCTTTCTTT
TRBV12-3/TRBV12-4	TRBJ2-7	-	TRBD1	CASIFRQTGSLYEQYF	TGTGCCAGCATTTTTAGGCAGACAGGGTCTCTCTACGAGCAGTACTTC
TRBV14	TRBJ1-2	-	-	CASSQESVVGGYTF	TGTGCCAGCAGCCAAGAGTCGGTTGTAGGTGGCTACACGTTC
TRBV30	TRBJ1-1	-	-	CAWSVCDTEAFF	TGTGCCTGGAGTGTATGTGACACTGAAGCTTTCTTT
TRBV20-1	TRBJ2-3	-	-	CSVMRVEVTDTQYF	TGCAGTGTTATGCGAGTCGAGGTCACAGATACGCAGTATTTT
TRBV11-2	TRBJ1-2	-	TRBD1	CASSLAWTGYGYTF	TGTGCTAGCAGCTTGGCCTGGACAGGGTATGGCTACACCTTC
TRBV20-1	TRBJ2-5	-	-	CSGRGETTETQYF	TGCAGTGGGCGCGGGGAGACTACAGAGACCCAGTACTTT
TRBV20-1	TRBJ2-2	-	-	CSVRDHTGELFF	TGCAGTGTTAGAGACCACACAGGGGAGCTGTTTTTT
TRBV6-5	TRBJ1-4	once	-	CASSYGDDYNEKPFF	TGTGCCAGCAGTTACGGTGACGACTATAATGAAAAACCGTTTTTT
TRBV29-1	TRBJ1-4	-	-	CSVGFAGQGNKNLFF	TGCAGCGTGGGGTTTGCGGGACAAGGGAATAAAAATCTGTTTTTT
TRBV4-2	TRBJ2-1	-	-	CASSQAETASLFF	TGTGCCAGCAGCCAAGCGGAGACAGCAAGTCTGTTCTTC
TRBV12-3/TRBV12-4	TRBJ1-1	few	-	CASSTSVGGMNTEAFF	-
TRBV28	TRBJ1-1	few	-	CASSFPRPNTEAFF	TGTGCCAGCAGTTTCCCGAGGCCGAACACTGAAGCTTTCTTT
TRBV20-1	TRBJ2-7	-	-	CSARGGWPIFEQYF	TGCAGTGCTAGAGGGGGCTGGCCTATCTTCGAGCAGTACTTC
TRBV4-1	TRBJ2-7	many	TRBD2	CASSQDLREVPGDEQYF	TGCGCCAGCAGCCAAGATCTGCGGGAGGTCCCTGGGGACGAGCAGTACTTC
TRBV30	TRBJ2-3	-	-	CARTGGTDTQYF	TGTGCTCGGACGGGAGGCACAGATACGCAGTATTTT
TRBV28	TRBJ2-5	many	TRBD2	CASSYGGGSLQETQYF	TGTGCCAGCAGTTACGGGGGAGGGTCCCTCCAAGAGACCCAGTACTTC
TRBV5-4	TRBJ2-3	-	TRBD2	CASSSSGRVIDTQYF	TGTGCCAGCAGCTCTAGCGGGAGAGTCATAGATACGCAGTATTTT
TRBV6-1	TRBJ1-2	-	-	CTTSPGAYYGYTF	TGTACCACCTCTCCAGGTGCGTACTATGGCTACACCTTC
TRBV6-1	TRBJ1-4	-	TRBD1	CASSEDRHRGLDEKLLF	TGTGCCAGCAGTGAAGATCGACACAGGGGGCTGGATGAAAAACTGCTTTTT
TRBV20-1	TRBJ1-1	once	-	CSARNLDAEALF	TGCAGTGCTAGAAATTTGGATGCTGAAGCTTTATTC
TRBV6-5	TRBJ1-1	-	-	CASMGDLGRGNTEAFF	TGTGCCAGCATGGGAGACTTGGGGCGAGGGAACACTGAAGCTTTCTTT
TRBV6-5	TRBJ1-4	-	TRBD1	CVSSLTGALGEKLFF	TGTGTCAGCAGTCTTACAGGGGCCTTGGGGGAAAAACTGTTTTTT